A single sample is the source of the 3 T cell receptor beta chains below, sequenced in a study of TIL therapy for anti-PD-1-resistant metastatic lung cancer. The libraries were made with immunoSEQ v3. Only in-frame clones appear in the TCRdb table, and some are missing; sequencing was by immunoSEQ multiplex PCR. The sample contains roughly 60,000 clones, roughly 84% of which appear only once. Sample time point: pre-treatment sample, taken before nivolumab and TIL therapy. The material was blood, obtained at baseline. The receptors were sampled from a person aged 25 to 85 with non-small cell lung cancer.

The rearrangement links TRBV7-6 to TRBJ2-7; 7 bases fit TRBD1. After removal of 2 bases from V and 3 bases from J, the junction contained 7 bases not matched to a gene. From germline, CDR1 is SGHVS and CDR2 FNYEAQ. CDR3 size: 15 residues. The CDR3 region is CASSLRGQGVYEQYF. The CDR3 coding sequence is TGTGCCAGCAGCTTAAGAGGTCAGGGGGTCTACGAGCAGTACTTC. Together with reference TRBV7-6 and TRBJ2-7, the CDR3 gives the full variable domain: GAGVSQSPRYKVTKRGQDVALRCDPISGHVSLYWYRQALGQGPEFLTYFNYEAQQDKSGLPNDRFSAERPEGSISTLTIQRTEQRDSAMYRCASSLRGQGVYEQYFGPGTRLTVT.

The V gene is TRBV10-1, the J gene TRBJ2-5; tentative D call: TRBD1 (5 bases). Germline-derived CDR1 and CDR2 are WNHNN and SYGVQD (reference sequence). V was clipped by 1 base and J by 5 bases, with 11 bases between them. This CDR3 comprises 14 residues. The CDR3 DNA sequence: TGCGCCAGCAGTGAGTGTCAGGGATGGGAGACCCAGTACTTC. It is translated as CASSECQGWETQYF.

This clone was seen just once. The junction differs from germline at one of its ends, possibly a read error. The chain has TRBV18 and TRBJ2-3; a possible D gene is TRBD2 (6 bases). This CDR3 has 14 amino acids. Germline loops: CDR1 KGHSH, CDR2 LQKENI. CDR3: CASSSPPGLLKQYF. The CDR3 region has the DNA TGTGCCAGCTCATCACCGCCGGGACTCCTAAAGCAGTATTTT.